These T cell receptor beta chains were read from a single sample in a study of blood T cell repertoires in COVID-19. Assay used: immunoSEQ multiplex PCR; TCRdb lists only in-frame clones, some missing. The repertoire holds under 350,000 clones, with 75% to 90% as singletons. The material sequenced was peripheral blood. The receptors were sampled from a man aged 40-50 years with acute or convalescent COVID-19. The CDR3 runs from the conserved cysteine through the conserved F or W. The D gene is left open where the match is weak. The listing skips clone size in some rows; elsewhere it reads once, few, many or a size class.

>.|.|TRBV10-1|TRBJ2-1
TGTGCCAGCAGTGATCCCAGGTTTTACAATGAGCAGTTCTTC
CASSDPRFYNEQFF
>.|.|TRBV6-5|TRBJ1-1
TGTGCCAGCAGTTACTCCCATCAGGGGAACACTGAAGCTTTCTTT
CASSYSHQGNTEAFF
>TRBD1|few|TRBV2|TRBJ1-2
TGTGCCAGCAGTTACACAGGGGGCGGCTATGGCTACACCTTC
CASSYTGGGYGYTF
>TRBD2|.|TRBV6-6|TRBJ2-7
TGTGCCAGCAGCCCAGGACTAGCGGGGCGCCCTTACGAGCAGTACTTC
CASSPGLAGRPYEQYF
>.|.|TRBV4-1|TRBJ2-3
TGCGCCAGCAGCCCAGGGGTTCCGGGACGCACAGATACGCAGTATTTT
CASSPGVPGRTDTQYF
>.|.|TRBV6-4|TRBJ1-2
TGTGCCAGCAGTGACTCGGAGACAGGAGGCTACACCTTC
CASSDSETGGYTF
>.|.|TRBV5-1|TRBJ2-2
TGCGCCAGCAGCTTCCTGACTGACCCTACCGGGGAGCTGTTTTTT
CASSFLTDPTGELFF
>TRBD2|few|TRBV5-4|TRBJ2-2
TGTGCCAGCAGCTTGGAAGGCGGGGGGAGGTCCGGGGAGCTGTTTTTT
CASSLEGGGRSGELFF
>.|.|TRBV7-6|TRBJ1-6
TGTGCCAGCAGCTTAGTGAGGGTCCCTAATTCACCCCTCCACTTT
CASSLVRVPNSPLHF
>TRBD1|once|TRBV27|TRBJ2-7
TGTGCCAGCAGTCCCCCGGGACAGATGTACGAGCAGTACTTC
CASSPPGQMYEQYF
>TRBD1|.|TRBV30|TRBJ1-1
TGTGCCTGGAGTGGATGGGCAGGGGGCGAGGCTTTCTTT
CAWSGWAGGEAFF
>.|.|TRBV6-5|TRBJ2-2
TGTGCCAGCACCAGGGGTTTCACCGGGGAGCTGTTTTTT
CASTRGFTGELFF
>TRBD2|.|TRBV30|TRBJ2-3
TGTGCCTGGATGCAGCGGGAGACGCAGTATTTT
CAWMQRETQYF
>TRBD1|.|TRBV6-5|TRBJ2-7
TGTGCCAGCAGTTCGGACAGGGGTACCTACGAGCAGTACTTC
CASSSDRGTYEQYF
>TRBD1|.|TRBV19|TRBJ2-7
TGTGCCAGTAGTGTCACAGGGGGCGCGTACGAGCAGTACTTC
CASSVTGGAYEQYF
>.|once|TRBV25-1|TRBJ2-2
TGTGCCAGCACGGCCCAAGGGGCCGGGGAGCTGTTTTTT
CASTAQGAGELFF
>.|few|TRBV7-9|TRBJ1-5
TGTGCCAGCAGCTTCGTCGGGGGGCAAGGCAATCAGCCCCAGCATTTT
CASSFVGGQGNQPQHF
>TRBD1|.|TRBV29-1|TRBJ1-3
TGCAGCGTTGAGACAGGGGGAAACACCATATATTTT
CSVETGGNTIYF
>TRBD1|.|TRBV11-3|TRBJ1-1
TGTGCCAGCAGCCACAGACAGGGGGCCCCTGAAGCTTTCTTT
CASSHRQGAPEAFF
>TRBD2|.|TRBV5-1|TRBJ2-7
TGCGCCAGCAGCTTTCAGGGAGGGGTGACCTACGAGCAGTACTTC
CASSFQGGVTYEQYF
>TRBD1|.|TRBV29-1|TRBJ1-2
TGCAGCGTAATGGGACAGGGGGCGCTTAGCTATGGCTACACCTTC
CSVMGQGALSYGYTF
>.|.|TRBV5-1|TRBJ2-6
TGCGCCAGCAGCTTGGTAGCCTCTGGGGCCAACGTCCTGACTTTC
CASSLVASGANVLTF
>.|.|TRBV3-1/TRBV3-2|TRBJ2-3
TGTGCCAGCAGCCAAGATCGGATCAGGGGGGCAGATACGCAGTATTTT
CASSQDRIRGADTQYF
>.|.|TRBV6-1|TRBJ2-7
TGTGCCAGCAGTGAACGGCAGGGCTCCTACGAGCAGTACTTC
CASSERQGSYEQYF
>.|.|TRBV29-1|TRBJ1-1
TGCAGCGTTGAGGGCCGCCAGGAAAAACTCTTT
CSVEGRQEKLF
>TRBD1|.|TRBV4-1|TRBJ1-1
TGCGCCAGCAGCCCCACTTGGAGGCAGGGGGACACTGAAGCTTTCTTT
CASSPTWRQGDTEAFF
>TRBD1|.|TRBV6-6|TRBJ2-3
TGTGCCAGCAGCCGAACCTTACAGGGGCGATCCACAGATACGCAGTATTTT
CASSRTLQGRSTDTQYF
>.|.|TRBV2|TRBJ1-5
TGTGCCAGCAGTGCCAGGTATAGCAATCAGCCCCAGCATTTT
CASSARYSNQPQHF
>.|.|TRBV3-1/TRBV3-2|TRBJ1-1
TGTGCCAGCAGCCCACCGGGTAGATGGGACACTGAAGCTTTCTTT
CASSPPGRWDTEAFF
>.|.|TRBV4-2|TRBJ1-4
TGTGCCAGCAGCCAAGATGGCACAGCAAGTGAAAAACTGTTTTTT
CASSQDGTASEKLFF
>.|once|TRBV6-5|TRBJ1-6
TGTGCCAGCAGGCGGCAGATCGCCGTTCATTCACCCCTCCACTTT
CASRRQIAVHSPLHF